Described below is a single T cell receptor (beta chain) sequence and its context. The antigen is not known. This sample is part of a study of shared clonotypes between healthy human individuals. Study-level background: Participating donors consisted of a couple of women and a few men aged 18 to 49.

Deep-level assay runs were performed. Using immunoSEQ multiplex PCR, the repertoire was profiled, and TCRdb retains in-frame clones only, with some absent. The sample holds about 490,000 clones, 70% to 80% seen once. This CDR3 spans 15 amino acids. Germline V gives CDR1 SGHAT, CDR2 FQNNGV. V lost 4 bases and J lost 7; bases outside the gene matches: 4. Study findings and constraints: Having only a few donors restricted how much genetic and exposure-history diversity was captured.

Sequencing used PBMCs. The TCR originated in a woman aged 40 to 50 in good health. Some clones in this sample may be carry-over from other donors' samples. The chain is built from TRBV11-2 and TRBJ2-1, with TRBD2 matching 13 bases. CDR3 region: CASSYGLAGVNEQFF. The CDR3 DNA reads as TGTGCCAGCAGCTACGGACTAGCGGGAGTGAATGAGCAGTTCTTC.